This is a list of T cell receptor beta chains from one sample in a study of shared clonotypes between healthy human individuals. Profiled with immunoSEQ multiplex PCR; TCRdb holds only in-frame clones, not every one. The top ten clones hold over 1% of a sample with some 1,400,000 clones, roughly 96% of them seen once. Sequencing input: naive CD4+ T cells sorted from blood. The source is a man younger than 45 in good health. Each CDR3 is given with its conserved first and last residue. Each record gives: V gene, D gene, CDR3 protein. The D gene is left open where the match is weak.

V gene: TRBV10-3
D gene: NA
CDR3 protein: CAISESVLLAGDQPQHF

V gene: TRBV5-1
D gene: NA
CDR3 protein: CASSLGTGATNEKLFF

V gene: TRBV7-8
D gene: NA
CDR3 protein: CASSLWRSDEQYF

V gene: TRBV7-9
D gene: NA
CDR3 protein: CASSGGVRIKNTEAFF

V gene: TRBV20-1
D gene: NA
CDR3 protein: CSALSYEQYF

V gene: TRBV7-6
D gene: NA
CDR3 protein: CASSPRQASYEQYF

V gene: TRBV7-9
D gene: NA
CDR3 protein: CASSLVHRGGSNQPQHF

V gene: TRBV6-5
D gene: NA
CDR3 protein: CASSYSNPGELFF

V gene: TRBV11-2
D gene: NA
CDR3 protein: CASSLGQFFEANVLTF

V gene: TRBV28
D gene: TRBD1
CDR3 protein: CASSGPGQGYMGTQYF

V gene: TRBV9
D gene: TRBD1
CDR3 protein: CASSLRTGNSGNTIYF

V gene: TRBV5-1
D gene: TRBD1
CDR3 protein: CASSLTRSRGRDGYTF

V gene: TRBV5-1
D gene: TRBD2
CDR3 protein: CASSLEGISGIGNEQFF

V gene: TRBV30
D gene: TRBD1
CDR3 protein: CAWSPGQGVNEQYF

V gene: TRBV15
D gene: NA
CDR3 protein: CATSRTRGAPGELFF

V gene: TRBV5-6
D gene: TRBD2
CDR3 protein: CASSRTSPEQYF

V gene: TRBV19
D gene: TRBD1
CDR3 protein: CASSRSGTATGELFF

V gene: TRBV5-1
D gene: NA
CDR3 protein: CASSLSVGISYEQYF

V gene: TRBV13
D gene: NA
CDR3 protein: CASSFTAYSNQPQHF

V gene: TRBV2
D gene: NA
CDR3 protein: CASSIGEQYF

V gene: TRBV5-1
D gene: TRBD2
CDR3 protein: CASSRGLADYNEQFF

V gene: TRBV7-2
D gene: NA
CDR3 protein: CASSSLSDTQYF

V gene: TRBV18
D gene: TRBD1
CDR3 protein: CASSPQVGQGLAKNIQYF

V gene: TRBV4-2
D gene: TRBD2
CDR3 protein: CASSQGKSAGGETDTQYF

V gene: TRBV11-1
D gene: NA
CDR3 protein: CASSSMTGVAEAFF

V gene: TRBV9
D gene: TRBD1
CDR3 protein: CASSWDSTSYEQYF

V gene: TRBV19
D gene: NA
CDR3 protein: CASSRGLATNEKLFF

V gene: TRBV5-1
D gene: TRBD1
CDR3 protein: CASSLGQGDQPQHF

V gene: TRBV7-6
D gene: NA
CDR3 protein: CASSPGSPLTDTQYF

V gene: TRBV27
D gene: NA
CDR3 protein: CASTRREGETQYF

V gene: TRBV6-5
D gene: NA
CDR3 protein: CASSGRADTQYF

V gene: TRBV10-2
D gene: TRBD2
CDR3 protein: CASYLSGMTDTQYF

V gene: TRBV28
D gene: TRBD2
CDR3 protein: CASVTERGGVLAGGPGEQYF

V gene: TRBV5-1
D gene: TRBD2
CDR3 protein: CASSLEPSGVRGTQYF

V gene: TRBV7-9
D gene: NA
CDR3 protein: CASSLGIYNEQFF

V gene: TRBV27
D gene: NA
CDR3 protein: CASSLSIGPRTTEAFF